The clone carrying this T cell receptor (beta chain) showed up many times. Its target is unknown. TCRdb independently ran MiXCR on the RACE reads; one entry per CDR3 protein. The repertoire consists of a few hundred thousand distinct CDR3 sequences, with about 6% occurring once and the leading ten covering over 5.5%. These data come from a study of human T cells and chemical hapten exposure. At the level of the study: The scalp of each patient received a weekly diphenylcyclopropenone dose for the full approximately 26-week study. Per-sample TCR yield variability stemmed mainly from small pooled library volume differences. A patient group, mainly female, showed alopecia areata, totalis or universalis. Study outcomes and limitations: Because they had alopecia, donors may respond immunologically unlike healthy people.

Time point described: patch test 2, 6 weeks after DPC sensitization. Treatment here: therapeutic diphenylcyclopropenone sensitization with weekly scalp DPC. This CDR3 spans 14 amino acids. Germline-derived CDR1 and CDR2 are SGHAT and FQNNGV. Deletions cut 1 base from V and 7 bases from J, with 13 bases between. Sequencing used whole blood, obtained in connection with sensitization to the hapten diphenylcyclopropenone (DPC). This chain connects TRBV11-2 to TRBJ1-1; possible D gene TRBD1, 5 bases. The receptor comes from a woman aged 18-29 years with alopecia areata. Some clones in this sample may be carry-over from other donors' samples. In nucleotides, the CDR3 is TGTGCCAGCAGCTTAGCAGGGAGGGGTGGTGAAGCTTTCTTT. It yields the protein CASSLAGRGGEAFF.